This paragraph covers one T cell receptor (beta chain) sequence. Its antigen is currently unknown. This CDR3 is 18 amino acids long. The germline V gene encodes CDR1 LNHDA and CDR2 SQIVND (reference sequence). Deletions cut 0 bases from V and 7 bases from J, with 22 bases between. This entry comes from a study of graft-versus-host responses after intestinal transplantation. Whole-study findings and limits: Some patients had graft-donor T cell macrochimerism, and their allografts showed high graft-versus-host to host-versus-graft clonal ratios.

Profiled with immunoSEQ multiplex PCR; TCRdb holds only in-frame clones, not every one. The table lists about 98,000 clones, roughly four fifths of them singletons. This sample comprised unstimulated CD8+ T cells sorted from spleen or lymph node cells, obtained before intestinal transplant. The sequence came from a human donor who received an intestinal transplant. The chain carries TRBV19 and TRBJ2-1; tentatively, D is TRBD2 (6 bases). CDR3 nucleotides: TGTGCCAGTAGTATAGAAGGCCCTGGACTACGCTTGGGAAATGAGCAGTTCTTC. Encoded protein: CASSIEGPGLRLGNEQFF.